This T cell receptor beta chain stems from a study of STAT5B mutations in CD4+ large granular lymphocyte leukemia. Original analysis: Lowest detectable productive clonotype frequency was 2.59 x 10-5. Method: immunoSEQ multiplex PCR; TCRdb's copy keeps in-frame clones and lacks some. The DNA gave D and trimming, while V, J and clone size come from that table. Of tens of thousands of clones listed, less than 80% were seen once; the top ten hold under 3.5%. Turning to this clone: Its antigen is as yet unknown.

Study-level findings and limits: Main leukemic clonotypes were patient-specific, but approximately 27% appeared at low frequency elsewhere.

The TCR comes from a human donor in good health. The sequenced sample was CD4+ T cells from blood buffy coats.

The CDR3 sequence: CASSLSYQPQHF. CDR3 DNA: TGTGCCAGCAGCTTATCGTATCAGCCCCAGCATTTT. This rearrangement joins TRBV7-2 to TRBJ1-5; D is undetermined. CDR1 SGHTA and CDR2 FQGNSA come from the germline V gene. Deletions cut 2 bases from V and 5 bases from J, with 4 bases between. The CDR3 contains 12 residues.